One and the same sample provided the 12 T cell receptor beta chains below, sequenced in a study of shared clonotypes between healthy human individuals. Generated by immunoSEQ multiplex PCR, the TCRdb table keeps only in-frame clones and is missing some. The sample lists approximately 500,000 clones, over 75% seen once, with roughly an eighth in the top ten. Material: PBMCs. Receptor source: a woman aged 40-49 years in good health. Some clones in this sample may be carry-over from other donors' samples.

This chain links TRBV4-2 with TRBJ1-3; a weak D match, TRBD1 (6 bases). The CDR3 is 16 amino acids. The V gene lost 1 base and the J gene lost 2 bases, with 12 bases spanning the gap. Germline assignment: CDR1 LGHNA and CDR2 YNFKEQ. The CDR3 sequence is CASSQVRDMAGNTIYF. As DNA, the CDR3 is TGTGCCAGCAGCCAAGTAAGGGACATGGCTGGAAACACCATATATTTT.

The chain uses TRBV2 and TRBJ2-7, with D hard to call. V was cut by 4 bases and J by 6 bases, with 7 bases left in between. Germline CDR1 is SNHLY and CDR2 is FYNNEI. This CDR3 contains 11 residues. The CDR3 protein is CASSGVVEQYF. For the CDR3, the DNA is TGTGCCAGCAGTGGGGTGGTCGAGCAGTACTTC.

The gene calls are TRBV4-3 and TRBJ2-7; 8 nucleotides agree with TRBD1. The CDR3 is 15 residues long. The V gene end was trimmed by 0 bases and the J gene end by 6 bases; junction bases not matched to a gene: 7. The germline V gene has CDR1 LGHNA and CDR2 YSLEER. The CDR3: CASSQDPTGGREQYF. The CDR3 bases are TGCGCCAGCAGCCAAGACCCTACAGGGGGTCGCGAGCAGTACTTC.

This sequence joins TRBV2 and TRBJ2-5; 7 nucleotides align to TRBD1. The J call is uncertain, as TRBJ2-7 better fits the DNA end. Germline-derived CDR1 and CDR2 are SNHLY and FYNNEI. There are 15 residues in the CDR3. The CDR3 bases are TGTGCCAGCAGTGAAGGTGGGACAGCCTCCTACGAGCAGTACTTC. Its protein is CASSEGGTASYEQYF.

V and J are TRBV9 and TRBJ2-6; D remains ambiguous. Trimming removed 7 bases from V and 5 bases from J, with 22 bases in between. The length of the CDR3 is 17 residues. Germline loops: CDR1 SGDLS, CDR2 YYNGEE. CDR3 sequence: CASALRYKQSRANVLTF. The CDR3 DNA reads TGTGCCAGCGCTTTGCGGTACAAACAAAGTCGGGCCAACGTCCTGACTTTC.

V usage is TRBV5-6 and J usage is TRBJ2-7; possibly TRBD1 or TRBD2 for D (6 bases each). V was cut by 4 bases and J by 0 bases, with 14 bases left in between. This CDR3 is 15 amino acids long. Germline V CDR1 and CDR2: SGHDT, YYEEEE. The CDR3 here is CASSPAPGASYEQYF. In nucleotides, the CDR3 is TGTGCCAGCAGCCCTGCCCCGGGGGCCTCCTACGAGCAGTACTTC.

V gene TRBV28 combines with J gene TRBJ2-7; 8 bases are shared with TRBD1. With V trimmed by 6 bases and J by 5 bases, 12 bases remained unmatched. The CDR3 has 15 residues. Germline values: CDR1 MDHEN, CDR2 SYDVKM. The CDR3 region is CASSKFDRGNDEQYF. The CDR3 DNA reads as TGTGCCAGCAGCAAATTTGACAGGGGTAACGACGAGCAGTACTTC.

A word on this clone: The sample contains more than one DNA sequence encoding this CDR3. V gene TRBV2 combines with J gene TRBJ2-5; no clear D. The length of the CDR3 is 12 residues. With 6 bases removed from V and 4 bases from J, the gap between germline ends came to 9 bases. The germline V gene encodes CDR1 SNHLY and CDR2 FYNNEI. The CDR3 region is CASRLVRETQYF. The CDR3 DNA is TGTGCCAGCAGGCTAGTTCGAGAGACCCAGTACTTC. The whole variable domain, remainder taken from reference TRBV2 and TRBJ2-5, is EPEVTQTPSHQVTQMGQEVILRCVPISNHLYFYWYRQILGQKVEFLVSFYNNEISEKSEIFDDQFSVERPDGSNFTLKIRSTKLEDSAMYFCASRLVRETQYFGPGTRLLVL.

The chain carries TRBV10-3 and TRBJ2-7; tentative D call: TRBD2 (5 bases). In germline, CDR1 is ENHRY, CDR2 SYGVKD. CDR3 length: 15 amino acids. Trimming shortened V by 2 bases and J by 0 bases, and 11 bases separated the two germline ends. The CDR3 sequence is CAISERRTDSYEQYF. CDR3 in DNA: TGTGCCATCAGTGAGCGCAGGACTGACTCCTACGAGCAGTACTTC.

This clone was recorded a few times. The rearrangement uses TRBV27 and TRBJ2-1; 7 nucleotides line up with TRBD2. The V segment lost 5 bases and the J segment 7 bases; nucleotides outside the gene matches: 14. The CDR3 consists of 16 residues. Per germline, CDR1 MNHEY and CDR2 SMNVEV (reference sequence). The CDR3 spells CASSTLRAGAPNEQFF. Written as DNA, the CDR3 is TGTGCCAGCAGTACCCTCCGGGCGGGAGCCCCTAATGAGCAGTTCTTC.

This clone was seen a few times. A read error may produce the germline difference seen at one junction end. The rearrangement uses TRBV28 and TRBJ2-2, with D possibly being TRBD2 (5 bases). The CDR3 is made up of 18 amino acids. Germline CDR1 and CDR2: MDHEN and SYDVKM. The CDR3 here is CASSLPPRTQANPGELFF. CDR3 nucleotide sequence: TGTGCCAGCAGTCTCCCCCCCCGGACTCAAGCGAACCCCGGGGAGCTGTTTTTT.

V and J are TRBV19 and TRBJ2-5, with D unresolved. The germline V and J ends were trimmed by 5 bases and 1 base, with 8 bases remaining between them. The CDR3 loop spans 13 amino acids. The V gene's germline CDR1 is LNHDA and CDR2 SQIVND (reference sequence). The CDR3 loop reads CASSRATQETQYF. In DNA form, the CDR3 reads TGTGCCAGTAGTCGGGCAACCCAAGAGACCCAGTACTTC.